This TCR beta chain was retrieved from a study of T cell repertoires in cytomegalovirus infection. Broader study findings: Predominance within the ex vivo response was attributable to HLA-C-restricted CMV-specific TCR beta clonotypes.

Each CDR3 protein gets one entry after TCRdb re-called the reads with MiXCR. Among some 350,000 distinct CDR3 sequences listed, around a third were seen once. Per germline, CDR1 MNHNS and CDR2 SASEGT. V lost 6 bases and J lost 1; bases outside the gene matches: 3. This CDR3 is 15 amino acids long. This clonotype was detected a few times. Its antigen is unidentified. This chain links TRBV6-1 with TRBJ2-2, with 9 bases aligning to TRBD1. This clonotype was obtained from a human donor in good health (CMV status not recorded). Some clones in this sample may be carry-over from other donors' samples. The material was cultured PBMCs, obtained from culture after CMV antigen stimulation. The CDR3 DNA reads as TGTGCCAGCAGAGTGGGACAGGGGAACACCGGGGAGCTGTTTTTT. As protein: CASRVGQGNTGELFF.